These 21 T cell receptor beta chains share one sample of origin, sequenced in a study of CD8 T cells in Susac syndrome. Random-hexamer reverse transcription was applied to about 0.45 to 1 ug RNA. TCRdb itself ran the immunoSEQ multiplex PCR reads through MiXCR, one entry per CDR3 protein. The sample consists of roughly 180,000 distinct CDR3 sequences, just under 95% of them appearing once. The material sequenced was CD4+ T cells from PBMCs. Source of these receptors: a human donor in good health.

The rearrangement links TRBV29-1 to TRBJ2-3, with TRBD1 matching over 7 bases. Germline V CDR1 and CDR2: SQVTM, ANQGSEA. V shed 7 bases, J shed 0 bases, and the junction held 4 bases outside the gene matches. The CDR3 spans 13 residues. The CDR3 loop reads CSAGQASTDTQYF. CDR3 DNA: TGCAGCGCCGGACAGGCTAGCACAGATACGCAGTATTTT.

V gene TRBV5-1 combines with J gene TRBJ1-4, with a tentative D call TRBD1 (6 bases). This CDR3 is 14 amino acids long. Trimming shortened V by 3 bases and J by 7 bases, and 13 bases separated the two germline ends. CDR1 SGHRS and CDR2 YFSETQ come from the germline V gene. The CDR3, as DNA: TGCGCCAGCAGCTGGGTCGGACAGACTGAAAAACTGTTTTTT. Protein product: CASSWVGQTEKLFF.

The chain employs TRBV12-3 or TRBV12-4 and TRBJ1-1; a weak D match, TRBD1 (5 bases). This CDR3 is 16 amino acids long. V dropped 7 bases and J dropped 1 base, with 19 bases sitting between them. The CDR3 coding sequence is TGTGCCAGCACCCCCAGGGCAGGCCTCACGAACACTGAAGCTTTCTTT. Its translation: CASTPRAGLTNTEAFF.

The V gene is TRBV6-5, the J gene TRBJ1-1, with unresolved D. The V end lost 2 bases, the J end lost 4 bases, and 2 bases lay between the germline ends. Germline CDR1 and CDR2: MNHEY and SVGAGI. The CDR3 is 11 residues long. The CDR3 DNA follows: TGTGCCAGCAGTTACCTCACTGAAGCTTTCTTT. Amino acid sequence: CASSYLTEAFF.

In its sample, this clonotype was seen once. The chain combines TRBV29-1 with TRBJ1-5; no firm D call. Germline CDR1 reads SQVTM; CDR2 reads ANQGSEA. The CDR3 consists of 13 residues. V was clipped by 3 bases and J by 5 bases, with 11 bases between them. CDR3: CSVDVGVDQPQHF. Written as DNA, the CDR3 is TGCAGCGTTGATGTGGGTGTCGATCAGCCCCAGCATTTT. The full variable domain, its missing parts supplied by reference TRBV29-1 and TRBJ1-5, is SAVISQKPSRDICQRGTSLTIQCQVDSQVTMMFWYRQQPGQSLTLIATANQGSEATYESGFVIDKFPISRPNLTFSTLTVSNMSPEDSSIYLCSVDVGVDQPQHFGDGTRLSIL.

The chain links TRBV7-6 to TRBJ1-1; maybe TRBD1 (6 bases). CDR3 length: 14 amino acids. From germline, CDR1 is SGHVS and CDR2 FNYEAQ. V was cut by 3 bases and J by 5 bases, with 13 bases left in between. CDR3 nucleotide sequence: TGTGCCAGCAGCTTGCAATACAGGGATACTGAAGCTTTCTTT. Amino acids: CASSLQYRDTEAFF.

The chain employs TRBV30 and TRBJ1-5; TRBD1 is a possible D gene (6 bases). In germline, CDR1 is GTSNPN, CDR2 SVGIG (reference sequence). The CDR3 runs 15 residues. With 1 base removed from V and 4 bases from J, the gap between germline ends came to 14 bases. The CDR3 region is CAWSAPDRTNQPQHF. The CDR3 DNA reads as TGTGCCTGGAGTGCCCCCGACAGGACAAATCAGCCCCAGCATTTT. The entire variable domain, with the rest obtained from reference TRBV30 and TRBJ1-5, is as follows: SQTIHQWPATLVQPVGSPLSLECTVEGTSNPNLYWYRQAAGRGLQLLFYSVGIGQISSEVPQNLSASRPQDRQFILSSKKLLLSDSGFYLCAWSAPDRTNQPQHFGDGTRLSIL.

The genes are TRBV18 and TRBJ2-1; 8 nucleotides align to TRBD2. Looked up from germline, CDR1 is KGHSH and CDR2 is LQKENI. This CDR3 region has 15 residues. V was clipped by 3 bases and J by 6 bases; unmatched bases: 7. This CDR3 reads CASSPLPSGRNEQFF. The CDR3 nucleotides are TGTGCCAGCTCACCTCTTCCTAGCGGGCGCAATGAGCAGTTCTTC. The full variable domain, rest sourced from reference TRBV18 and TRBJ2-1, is NAGVMQNPRHLVRRRGQEARLRCSPMKGHSHVYWYRQLPEEGLKFMVYLQKENIIDESGMPKERFSAEFPKEGPSILRIQQVVRGDSAAYFCASSPLPSGRNEQFFGPGTRLTVL.

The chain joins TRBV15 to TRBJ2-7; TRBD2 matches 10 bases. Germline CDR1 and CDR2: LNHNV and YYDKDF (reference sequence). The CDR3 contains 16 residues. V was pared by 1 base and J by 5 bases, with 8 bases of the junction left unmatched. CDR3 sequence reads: CATSRVSSGSDNEQYF. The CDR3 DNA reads TGTGCCACCAGCAGAGTTTCTAGCGGGAGCGACAACGAGCAGTACTTC.

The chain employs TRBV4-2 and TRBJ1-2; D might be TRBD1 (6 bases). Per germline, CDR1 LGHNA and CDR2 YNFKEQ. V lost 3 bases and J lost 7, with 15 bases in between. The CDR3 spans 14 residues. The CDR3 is CASSHPEEGVGYTF. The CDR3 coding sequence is TGTGCCAGCAGCCACCCGGAGGAGGGGGTTGGCTACACCTTC.

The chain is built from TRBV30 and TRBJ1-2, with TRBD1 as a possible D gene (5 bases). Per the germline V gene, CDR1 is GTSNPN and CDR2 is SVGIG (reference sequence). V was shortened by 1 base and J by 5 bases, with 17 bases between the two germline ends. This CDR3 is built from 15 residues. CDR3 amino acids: CAWSEGRAYPYGYTF. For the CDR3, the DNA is TGTGCCTGGAGTGAGGGCAGGGCCTATCCTTATGGCTACACCTTC.

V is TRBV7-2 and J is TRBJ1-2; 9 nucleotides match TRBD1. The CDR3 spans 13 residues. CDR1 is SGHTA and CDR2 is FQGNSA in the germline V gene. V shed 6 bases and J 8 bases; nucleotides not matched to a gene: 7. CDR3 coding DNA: TGTGCCAGCAGGGGACAGGGTCGCGGCGGCTACACCTTC. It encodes CASRGQGRGGYTF.

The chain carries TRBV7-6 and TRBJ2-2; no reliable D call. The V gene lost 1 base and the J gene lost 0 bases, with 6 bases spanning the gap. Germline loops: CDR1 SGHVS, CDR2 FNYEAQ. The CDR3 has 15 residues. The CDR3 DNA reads TGTGCCAGCAGCTTAGACCCGGCGAACACCGGGGAGCTGTTTTTT. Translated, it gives CASSLDPANTGELFF. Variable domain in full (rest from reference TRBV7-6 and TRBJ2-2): GAGVSQSPRYKVTKRGQDVALRCDPISGHVSLYWYRQALGQGPEFLTYFNYEAQQDKSGLPNDRFSAERPEGSISTLTIQRTEQRDSAMYRCASSLDPANTGELFFGEGSRLTVL.

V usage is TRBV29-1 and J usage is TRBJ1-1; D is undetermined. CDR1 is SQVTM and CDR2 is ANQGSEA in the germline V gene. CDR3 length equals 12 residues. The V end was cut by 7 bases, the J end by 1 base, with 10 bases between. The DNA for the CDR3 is TGCAGCGGAAGGCTCCCGAACACTGAAGCTTTCTTT. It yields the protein CSGRLPNTEAFF.

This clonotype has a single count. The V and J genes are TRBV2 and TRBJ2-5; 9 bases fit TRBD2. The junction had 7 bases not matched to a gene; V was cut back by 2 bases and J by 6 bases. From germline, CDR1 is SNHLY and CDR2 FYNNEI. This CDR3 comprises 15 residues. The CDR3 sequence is CASSELAGDIQTQYF. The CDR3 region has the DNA TGTGCCAGCAGTGAATTAGCGGGAGACATTCAGACCCAGTACTTC.

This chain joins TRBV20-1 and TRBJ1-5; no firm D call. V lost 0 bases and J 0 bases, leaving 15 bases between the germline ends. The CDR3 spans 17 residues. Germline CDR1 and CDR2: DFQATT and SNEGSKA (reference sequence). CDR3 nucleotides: TGCAGTGCTAGAGATCTAATGGCAGTGCTTAGCAATCAGCCCCAGCATTTT. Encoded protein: CSARDLMAVLSNQPQHF.

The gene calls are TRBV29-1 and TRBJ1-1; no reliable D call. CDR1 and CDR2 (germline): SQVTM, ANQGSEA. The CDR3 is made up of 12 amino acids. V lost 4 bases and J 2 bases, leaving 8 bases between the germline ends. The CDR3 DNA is TGCAGCGTTGGCGGGGTTAACACTGAAGCTTTCTTT. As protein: CSVGGVNTEAFF.

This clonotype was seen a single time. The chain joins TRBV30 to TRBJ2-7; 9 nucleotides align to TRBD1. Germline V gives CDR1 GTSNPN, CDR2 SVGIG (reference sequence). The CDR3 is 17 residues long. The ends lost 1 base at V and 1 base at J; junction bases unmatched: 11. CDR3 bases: TGTGCCTGGAGTGCTTCGTGGACAGGGGACAGGTCCTACGAGCAGTACTTC. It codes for CAWSASWTGDRSYEQYF.

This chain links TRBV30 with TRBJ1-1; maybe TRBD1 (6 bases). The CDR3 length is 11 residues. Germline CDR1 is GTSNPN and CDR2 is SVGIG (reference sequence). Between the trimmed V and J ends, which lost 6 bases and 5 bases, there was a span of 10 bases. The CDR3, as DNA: TGTGCCTGCACCCAGGGGACTGAAGCTTTCTTT. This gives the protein CACTQGTEAFF.

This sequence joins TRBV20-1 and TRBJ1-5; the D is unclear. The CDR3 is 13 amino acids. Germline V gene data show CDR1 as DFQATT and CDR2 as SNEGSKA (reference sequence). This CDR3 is CGWISEGNQPQHF. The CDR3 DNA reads TGCGGTTGGATCTCGGAGGGCAATCAGCCCCAGCATTTT.

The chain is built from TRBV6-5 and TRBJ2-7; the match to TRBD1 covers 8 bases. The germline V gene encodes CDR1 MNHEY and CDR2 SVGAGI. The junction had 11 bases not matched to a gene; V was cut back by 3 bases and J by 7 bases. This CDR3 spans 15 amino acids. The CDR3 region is CASSYKGQGAREQYF. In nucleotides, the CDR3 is TGTGCCAGCAGTTATAAAGGCCAGGGGGCGCGTGAGCAGTACTTC.